What follows describes a single T cell receptor (beta chain). Per the study methods: Amplifying reference gene primers gave estimates of nucleated cell counts. Sequencing was performed with immunoSEQ multiplex PCR; in TCRdb, only in-frame clones are kept and a portion is missing. V and J calls and clone size come straight from that table; D and trimming were deduced from the DNA. Of about 83,000 clones listed, roughly 87% were seen once; the top ten hold approximately 2.9%. Germline V CDR1 and CDR2: KGHSH, LQKENI. V was pared by 1 base and J by 8 bases, with 9 bases between. This CDR3 is 13 amino acids long. This specimen comes from a study of blood T cell repertoires in COVID-19. At the level of the study: From the United States, Italy and Spain came samples of acute and convalescent COVID-19. From T cells, B-cell-depleted T cells, or PBMCs came the material, which was cDNA or gDNA.

Sample: peripheral blood. This chain uses TRBV18 with TRBJ2-1; tentatively, D is TRBD2 (7 bases). The receptor was isolated from a woman between 50 and 59 years old with active or convalescent COVID-19. Here the CDR3 DNA reads TGTGCCAGCTCACCACGGGGGGGCGATGAGCAGTTCTTC. Amino acid sequence: CASSPRGGDEQFF. Looking up the rest from reference TRBV18 and TRBJ2-1 gives the full variable domain: NAGVMQNPRHLVRRRGQEARLRCSPMKGHSHVYWYRQLPEEGLKFMVYLQKENIIDESGMPKERFSAEFPKEGPSILRIQQVVRGDSAAYFCASSPRGGDEQFFGPGTRLTVL.